This T cell receptor beta chain was captured by sequencing in a study of technical replicates of blood from several donors. TCRdb keeps only in-frame clones here, not all; method: immunoSEQ multiplex PCR. The sample includes roughly 74,000 clones, about 91% of them seen just once. The CDR3 sequence is 11 residues long. Germline assignment: CDR1 MGHDK and CDR2 SYGVNS. The V gene lost 4 bases and the J gene lost 4 bases, with 2 bases spanning the gap. This clone was found once. The chain couples TRBV25-1 to TRBJ2-1, with D hard to call. Sequencing was carried out using T cells isolated from PBMCs. This clonotype was obtained from a human donor in good health. The CDR3 is CASSAYNEQFF. The CDR3 DNA is TGTGCCAGCAGTGCGTACAATGAGCAGTTCTTC.